This passage covers 19 T cell receptor beta chains from one sample sequenced in a study of post-analysis software for immune sequencing data. Each TCR beta cDNA library carried unique molecular identifiers. TCRdb processed the PCR reads anew with MiXCR; each CDR3 protein has one entry. Found here are 650,000 to 850,000 distinct CDR3 sequences, roughly half of them singletons; the top ten hold approximately 4.3%. No antigen has been identified for these receptors. Study outcomes and limitations: Higher frequency in patients than in controls was seen for about five TRBV segments, with TRBV5-6, TRBV5-1 and TRBV20-1 among them.

The sequencing sample was made of blood. The receptors shown here come from a girl under 18 with multiple sclerosis.

This chain uses TRBV25-1 with TRBJ2-4; D ambiguous. Germline values: CDR1 MGHDK, CDR2 SYGVNS. The V gene lost 1 base and the J gene lost 7 bases, with 14 bases spanning the gap. The CDR3 sequence is 15 residues long. CDR3 amino acids: CASSESIAGQNIQYF. As DNA, the CDR3 is TGTGCCAGCAGTGAATCCATAGCAGGCCAGAACATTCAGTACTTC.

This rearrangement joins TRBV15 to TRBJ1-2; the D is unclear. Per germline, CDR1 LNHNV and CDR2 YYDKDF (reference sequence). The CDR3 spans 12 residues. Trimming removed 1 base at V and 5 bases at J, with 5 bases between. This CDR3 is CATSRGAYGYTF. The CDR3 DNA sequence: TGTGCCACCAGCAGAGGGGCGTATGGCTACACCTTC.

The rearrangement uses TRBV9 and TRBJ2-3; D is undetermined. The germline V gene has CDR1 SGDLS and CDR2 YYNGEE. V lost 0 bases to trimming and J lost 6 bases, with 5 bases between them. CDR3 size: 12 residues. CDR3 residues: CASSVDRDTQYF. Written as DNA, the CDR3 is TGTGCCAGCAGCGTAGATCGTGATACGCAGTATTTT.

The chain employs TRBV10-3 and TRBJ2-1; either TRBD1 or TRBD2 may supply D (6 bases each). Germline V gene lookup returns CDR1 ENHRY and CDR2 SYGVKD. CDR3 length equals 16 residues. The V end was cut by 2 bases, the J end by 7 bases, with 18 bases between. CDR3 amino acids: CAISEAWSGASNEQFF. The CDR3 DNA reads TGTGCCATCAGTGAGGCTTGGTCGGGGGCTAGTAATGAGCAGTTCTTC.

V is TRBV12-3 or TRBV12-4 and J is TRBJ2-1; TRBD2 matches at 9 bases. After removal of 6 bases from V and 5 bases from J, the junction contained 5 bases not matched to a gene. CDR3 size: 14 residues. Written as DNA, the CDR3 is TGTGCCAGCAGCCGGACTAGCGACCACAATGAGCAGTTCTTC. Translated: CASSRTSDHNEQFF.

The chain couples TRBV6-6 to TRBJ2-4; D call uncertain. This CDR3 has 11 residues. CDR1 and CDR2 from the germline V gene are MNHNY and SVGAGI (reference sequence). With 6 bases removed from V and 13 bases from J, the gap between germline ends came to 13 bases. The CDR3 is CASRVTGEQYF. As DNA, the CDR3 is TGTGCCAGCAGGGTCACTGGTGAGCAGTACTTC.

The J gene is TRBJ2-5, the V gene TRBV5-1, with 10 positions matching TRBD2. The DNA end favors TRBJ2-7, so the J call may be wrong. The germline gives CDR1 SGHRS, CDR2 YFSETQ. The CDR3 runs 15 residues. The CDR3 coding sequence is TGCGCCAGCACAGTGCTAGCGGGAGATCAGTCCGAGCAGTACTTC. Its translation is CASTVLAGDQSEQYF.

V gene TRBV7-8 combines with J gene TRBJ2-5, with 8 bases lining up with TRBD1. Matching the DNA end better, TRBJ2-7 makes the J call doubtful. This CDR3 contains 15 residues. CDR1 SGHVS and CDR2 FQNEAQ come from the germline V gene. This chain's CDR3 is CASSPGQGRIGEQYF. The CDR3 nucleotides are TGTGCCAGCAGCCCAGGACAGGGTAGAATCGGCGAGCAGTACTTC.

The genes are TRBV7-9 and TRBJ2-1; 7 nucleotides align to TRBD1. This CDR3 has 13 amino acids. Germline V CDR1 and CDR2: SEHNR, FQNEAQ (reference sequence). The ends lost 1 base at V and 9 bases at J; junction bases unmatched: 3. CDR3 nucleotides: TGTGCCAGCAGCTTAGACAAGGGGGCTGAGCAGTTCTTC. Translated: CASSLDKGAEQFF.

This clonotype has only a few counts. The V call is TRBV20-1, the J call TRBJ2-1; 8 positions match TRBD2. CDR1 and CDR2 (germline): DFQATT, SNEGSKA (reference sequence). The CDR3 totals 13 residues. V lost 6 bases, J lost 6 bases, and 7 bases stayed unmatched. CDR3 bases: TGCAGTGCGAGAACCGGGGGGGTCAATGAGCAGTTCTTC. It specifies CSARTGGVNEQFF.

The chain carries TRBV20-1 and TRBJ2-7, with 7 positions matching TRBD1. The CDR3 extends over 14 amino acids. Germline V lookup: CDR1 DFQATT, CDR2 SNEGSKA (reference sequence). Trimming removed 0 bases from V and 2 bases from J; junction bases left unmatched: 4. The CDR3 sequence is CSARDSGTAYEQYF. The CDR3 nucleotides are TGCAGTGCTAGAGATTCCGGGACAGCCTACGAGCAGTACTTC.

The V gene is TRBV15, the J gene TRBJ1-5; TRBD1 is a possible D gene (6 bases). The CDR3 extends over 15 amino acids. Germline V gene lookup returns CDR1 LNHNV and CDR2 YYDKDF (reference sequence). The V and J ends lost 0 bases and 2 bases respectively, with 8 bases between them. The CDR3 loop is CATSRDRQGNQPQHF. As DNA, the CDR3 is TGTGCCACCAGCAGAGATAGACAGGGCAATCAGCCCCAGCATTTT.

Only a few counts were recorded for this clonotype. The CDR3 DNA reads TGCAGTGCTAGACTCGGATCGGGGCCCTTTGGAGCTTTCTTT. It encodes CSARLGSGPFGAFF. The gene calls are TRBV20-1 and TRBJ1-1; maybe TRBD1 (5 bases). The CDR3 loop spans 14 amino acids. V was pared by 2 bases and J by 10 bases, with 20 bases between. Germline V gene lookup returns CDR1 DFQATT and CDR2 SNEGSKA (reference sequence).

The genes are TRBV5-1 and TRBJ2-1; TRBD2 aligns across 8 bases. Germline trimming cut 1 base from V and 9 bases from J; bases unmatched to any gene: 3. CDR1 and CDR2 from the germline V gene are SGHRS and YFSETQ. The CDR3 totals 13 residues. The CDR3 spells CASSLRAGVEQFF. CDR3 DNA sequence: TGCGCCAGCAGCTTGAGAGCGGGGGTTGAGCAGTTCTTC.

This clonotype was seen only once. The chain recombines TRBV30 with TRBJ2-7; the D is unclear. CDR1 and CDR2 from the germline V gene are GTSNPN and SVGIG (reference sequence). The CDR3 totals 13 residues. Trimming took 0 bases from V and 1 from J, leaving 7 bases between them. Here the CDR3 DNA reads TGTGCCTGGAGTGTTCAGGCTTCCTACGAGCAGTACTTC. Translation gives CAWSVQASYEQYF.

The CDR3 DNA reads TGTGCCAGCAGCCTGGCCTCCTCTGTTGAGACCCAGTACTTC. It encodes CASSLASSVETQYF. The V gene is TRBV6-6, the J gene TRBJ2-7; D uncertain. The J call may not be correct, given that the DNA end is closer to TRBJ2-5. CDR3 size: 14 residues. Germline assignment: CDR1 MNHNY and CDR2 SVGAGI (reference sequence).

The gene calls are TRBV6-1 and TRBJ2-7, with no clear D. Germline V CDR1 and CDR2: MNHNS, SASEGT. The CDR3 sequence is 11 residues long. The ends were cut back, 6 bases at V and 2 bases at J, with 5 bases in the middle. The CDR3 DNA is TGTGCCAGCAGGGTTACCTACGAGCAGTACTTC. It specifies CASRVTYEQYF.

This chain connects TRBV27 to TRBJ2-3, with a possible D match to TRBD2 (5 bases). CDR1 and CDR2 (germline): MNHEY, SMNVEV (reference sequence). The CDR3 covers 18 residues. With 0 bases removed from V and 5 bases from J, the gap between germline ends came to 21 bases. CDR3 bases: TGTGCCAGCAGTTTATCCCTCGGCCCAACAATACGGGGAGATACGCAGTATTTT. Residues: CASSLSLGPTIRGDTQYF.

This clonotype was picked up a small number of times. J is TRBJ2-1 and V is TRBV5-1; D is ambiguous. Germline V gene lookup returns CDR1 SGHRS and CDR2 YFSETQ. V lost 0 bases and J lost 8, with 12 bases in between. The CDR3 covers 14 residues. CDR3 in DNA: TGCGCCAGCAGCTTGGACAGTCCCCCGGATGAGCAGTTCTTC. Protein sequence: CASSLDSPPDEQFF. Supplemented by reference TRBV5-1 and TRBJ2-1, the full variable domain reads KAGVTQTPRYLIKTRGQQVTLSCSPISGHRSVSWYQQTPGQGLQFLFEYFSETQRNKGNFPGRFSGRQFSNSRSEMNVSTLELGDSALYLCASSLDSPPDEQFFGPGTRLTVL.